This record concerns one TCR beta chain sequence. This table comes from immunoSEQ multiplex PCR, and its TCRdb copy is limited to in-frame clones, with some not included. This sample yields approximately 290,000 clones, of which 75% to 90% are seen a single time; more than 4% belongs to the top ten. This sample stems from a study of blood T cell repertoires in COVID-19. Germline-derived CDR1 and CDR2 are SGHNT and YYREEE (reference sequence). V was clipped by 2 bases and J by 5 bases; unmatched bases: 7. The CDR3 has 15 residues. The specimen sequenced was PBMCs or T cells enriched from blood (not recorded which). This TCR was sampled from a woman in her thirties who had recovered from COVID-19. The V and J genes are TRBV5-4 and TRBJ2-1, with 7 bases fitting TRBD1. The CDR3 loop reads CASSFTGTDHNEQFF. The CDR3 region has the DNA TGTGCCAGCAGCTTCACCGGGACAGACCACAATGAGCAGTTCTTC.